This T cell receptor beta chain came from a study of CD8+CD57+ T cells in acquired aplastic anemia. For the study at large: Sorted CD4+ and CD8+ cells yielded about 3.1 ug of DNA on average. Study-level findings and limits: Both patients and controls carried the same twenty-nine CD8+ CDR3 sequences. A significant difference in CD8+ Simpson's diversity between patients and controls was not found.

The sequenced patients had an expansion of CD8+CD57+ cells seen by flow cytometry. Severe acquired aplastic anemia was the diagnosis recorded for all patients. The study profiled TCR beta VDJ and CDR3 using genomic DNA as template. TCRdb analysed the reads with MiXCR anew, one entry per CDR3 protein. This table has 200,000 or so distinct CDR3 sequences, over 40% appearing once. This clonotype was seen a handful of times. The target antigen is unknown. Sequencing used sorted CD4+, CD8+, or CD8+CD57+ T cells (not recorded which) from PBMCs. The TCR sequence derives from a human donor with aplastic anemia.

The CDR3: CASSDLRGTYEQYF. The CDR3 DNA reads TGCGCCAGCAGTGACCTCAGGGGGACCTACGAGCAGTACTTC. The chain uses TRBV10-2 and TRBJ2-7; 7 nucleotides match TRBD1. V gave up 3 bases and J gave up 2 bases; unmatched junction bases: 4. CDR1 and CDR2 (germline): WSHSY, SAAADI. CDR3 length: 14 residues.